The 8 T cell receptor beta chains reported below all come from one sample, sequenced in a study of blood T cell repertoires in COVID-19. TCRdb keeps only in-frame clones here, not all; method: immunoSEQ multiplex PCR. The repertoire includes roughly 150,000 clones, 75% to 90% of them detected once, and roughly 13% sits in the top ten. The sequencing sample was made of peripheral blood. The receptors come from a young man with COVID-19, enrolled during active disease.

The chain carries TRBV4-2 and TRBJ2-7; 7 bases match TRBD1. The CDR3 totals 14 residues. J gave up 2 bases and V 5 bases, and 6 bases lay outside the gene matches. Germline assignment: CDR1 LGHNA and CDR2 YNFKEQ. CDR3 nucleotides: TGTGCCAGCAGCTTGACCCAGGGGGCCTACGAGCAGTACTTC. Translated: CASSLTQGAYEQYF.

The chain has TRBV5-6 and TRBJ2-6; D is unclear. The CDR3 loop spans 15 amino acids. Trimming shortened V by 4 bases and J by 0 bases, and 8 bases separated the two germline ends. The germline CDR1 and CDR2 sequences are SGHDT and YYEEEE. The DNA for the CDR3 is TGTGCCAGCAGCCCGAGGAACTCTGGGGCCAACGTCCTGACTTTC. It codes for CASSPRNSGANVLTF.

This clone showed up just once. The chain couples TRBV5-1 to TRBJ2-7; D unresolved. The CDR3 extends over 13 amino acids. CDR1 is SGHRS and CDR2 is YFSETQ in the germline V gene. V was shortened by 0 bases and J by 3 bases, with 7 bases between the two germline ends. In DNA, the CDR3 is TGCGCCAGCAGCTTGGGGGCGTACTACGAGCAGTACTTC. Its protein product is CASSLGAYYEQYF.

The rearrangement links TRBV7-9 to TRBJ2-7, with TRBD2 matching over 10 bases. Germline V gene lookup returns CDR1 SEHNR and CDR2 FQNEAQ (reference sequence). The CDR3 has 19 amino acids. V dropped 5 bases and J dropped 3; count of bases not matched to a gene: 19. CDR3: CASSLYRRTGTSAIYEQYF. Written as DNA, the CDR3 is TGTGCCAGCAGCCTCTACAGGAGAACCGGGACTAGCGCTATCTACGAGCAGTACTTC.

The J gene is TRBJ2-3, the V gene TRBV5-6; no definite D call. V was pared by 5 bases and J by 1 base, with 11 bases between. CDR1 is SGHDT, CDR2 YYEEEE, per germline. This CDR3 is built from 14 residues. CDR3 bases: TGTGCCAGCAGGTTCGGTTTGGGCACAGATACGCAGTATTTT. It translates to CASRFGLGTDTQYF.

This sequence joins TRBV19 and TRBJ2-1, with D possibly TRBD2 on 5 matching bases. Trimming cost V 5 bases and J 0 bases, with 11 bases left between them. The CDR3 is 15 residues long. CDR1 is LNHDA, CDR2 SQIVND, per germline (reference sequence). The CDR3 DNA reads as TGTGCCAGTAGTCCCGGGGTTTACTCCTACAATGAGCAGTTCTTC. Protein sequence: CASSPGVYSYNEQFF.

The chain recombines TRBV30 with TRBJ1-3; D may be TRBD1 (6 bases). V gave up 4 bases and J gave up 0 bases, with 13 bases separating them. The CDR3 spans 15 residues. Per the germline V gene, CDR1 is GTSNPN and CDR2 is SVGIG (reference sequence). CDR3 residues: CAWKQGPFSGNTIYF. The CDR3, as DNA: TGTGCCTGGAAGCAGGGGCCCTTCTCTGGAAACACCATATATTTT.

The chain carries TRBV11-2 and TRBJ2-3; the D gene is possibly TRBD1 (5 bases). Germline CDR1 and CDR2: SGHAT and FQNNGV. This CDR3 is 17 amino acids long. Trimming pared 2 bases from V and 0 bases from J, leaving 15 bases between. The CDR3 loop reads CASSLLVWAGSTDTQYF. The CDR3 bases are TGTGCCAGCAGCTTACTGGTATGGGCAGGGAGCACAGATACGCAGTATTTT.